This passage covers 10 T cell receptor beta chains from one sample sequenced in a study of shared clonotypes between healthy human individuals. Some clones are missing from TCRdb's copy, which holds only in-frame ones; the method was immunoSEQ multiplex PCR. The profile shows approximately 2.5 million clones, approximately 94% of them singletons. Sequencing used naive CD4+ T cells from PBMCs. Sample subset: CD45RA+ positively selected. Receptor source: a man aged 18 to 30 in good health. Some clones in this sample may be carry-over from other donors' samples.

The rearrangement links TRBV9 to TRBJ2-1, with D possibly matching TRBD2 (7 bases). The germline gives CDR1 SGDLS, CDR2 YYNGEE. The CDR3 totals 17 residues. V was cut by 4 bases and J by 4 bases, with 21 bases left in between. CDR3 sequence (DNA): TGTGCCAGCAGCCCCAGACTGAGGGGGGGAGGGTACAATGAGCAGTTCTTC. Residues: CASSPRLRGGGYNEQFF.

The chain carries TRBV6-6 and TRBJ1-3; D remains ambiguous. V dropped 0 bases and J dropped 11 bases, with 8 bases sitting between them. The V gene's germline CDR1 is MNHNY and CDR2 SVGAGI (reference sequence). The CDR3 totals 12 residues. The CDR3 bases are TGTGCCAGCAGTTACTCGATCGGAGCCATATATTTT. Translated: CASSYSIGAIYF.

This chain connects TRBV28 to TRBJ2-3; the match to TRBD2 covers 11 bases. Germline V gene sequence: CDR1 MDHEN, CDR2 SYDVKM. V trimming: 3 bases; J trimming: 4 bases; junction bases outside the gene matches: 3. This CDR3 contains 15 residues. The CDR3 protein is CASSFSGRAPDTQYF. CDR3 sequence (DNA): TGTGCCAGCAGTTTTAGCGGGAGGGCCCCAGATACGCAGTATTTT.

The rearrangement joins TRBV2 to TRBJ2-7, with D perhaps assigned TRBD1 or TRBD2 (5 bases each). V was pared by 2 bases and J by 2 bases, with 13 bases between. CDR1 and CDR2 from the germline V gene are SNHLY and FYNNEI. The CDR3 is 15 residues long. The CDR3 DNA follows: TGTGCCAGCAGTGAAATGGGGGTGGCCACCTACGAGCAGTACTTC. Translating gives CASSEMGVATYEQYF.

The chain links TRBV19 to TRBJ2-5; the D gene is possibly TRBD2 (5 bases). This CDR3 comprises 15 residues. V was shortened by 5 bases and J by 5 bases, with 18 bases between the two germline ends. From germline, CDR1 is LNHDA and CDR2 SQIVND (reference sequence). CDR3 region: CASSSPSFGGETQYF. Written as DNA, the CDR3 is TGTGCCAGTAGTTCCCCCTCGTTCGGCGGGGAGACCCAGTACTTC.

This clone was counted a single time. The CDR3 is CASSLAGWYTEAFF. In DNA, the CDR3 is TGTGCCAGCAGCTTGGCCGGTTGGTACACTGAAGCTTTCTTT. The chain employs TRBV5-4 and TRBJ1-1; D remains unclear. Per germline, CDR1 SGHNT and CDR2 YYREEE (reference sequence). The CDR3 is 14 residues long. Between the trimmed V and J ends, which lost 0 bases and 3 bases, there was a span of 9 bases.

The rearrangement links TRBV5-1 to TRBJ2-1; 7 nucleotides line up with TRBD2. Germline-derived CDR1 and CDR2 are SGHRS and YFSETQ. The CDR3 totals 14 residues. V shed 5 bases, J shed 8 bases, and the junction held 10 bases outside the gene matches. The chain's CDR3 is CASSYRGGVHEQFF. In DNA, the CDR3 is TGCGCCAGCAGTTACCGGGGAGGGGTACATGAGCAGTTCTTC. The full variable domain, in which reference TRBV5-1 and TRBJ2-1 provide the parts outside the CDR3, is KAGVTQTPRYLIKTRGQQVTLSCSPISGHRSVSWYQQTPGQGLQFLFEYFSETQRNKGNFPGRFSGRQFSNSRSEMNVSTLELGDSALYLCASSYRGGVHEQFFGPGTRLTVL.

The chain is built from TRBV5-4 and TRBJ2-6; D uncertain. Trimming removed 2 bases from V and 2 bases from J, with 14 bases in between. Looked up from germline, CDR1 is SGHNT and CDR2 is YYREEE (reference sequence). The length of the CDR3 is 17 residues. CDR3 sequence: CASSFYFQETGANVLTF. CDR3 nucleotides: TGTGCCAGCAGCTTTTACTTCCAGGAAACTGGGGCCAACGTCCTGACTTTC.

V is TRBV5-4 and J is TRBJ2-1; 11 bases fit TRBD2. The CDR3 extends over 17 amino acids. J was trimmed by 2 bases and V by 4 bases; bases with no gene match: 8. Germline lookup yields CDR1 SGHNT and CDR2 YYREEE (reference sequence). The CDR3, as DNA: TGTGCCAGCAGCCGGAATAGCGGGAGGGCCCCCTACAATGAGCAGTTCTTC. Translating gives CASSRNSGRAPYNEQFF.

The chain carries TRBV11-2 and TRBJ2-4, with D possibly matching TRBD2 (7 bases). The CDR3 has 17 residues. The V end lost 5 bases, the J end lost 0 bases, and 17 bases lay between the germline ends. Germline CDR1 is SGHAT and CDR2 is FQNNGV. CDR3 DNA sequence: TGTGCCAGCAGCCCGGGGGGCCTAGCACTAGCCAAAAACATTCAGTACTTC. Protein sequence: CASSPGGLALAKNIQYF. Full variable domain (remainder filled in from reference TRBV11-2 and TRBJ2-4): EAGVAQSPRYKIIEKRQSVAFWCNPISGHATLYWYQQILGQGPKLLIQFQNNGVVDDSQLPKDRFSAERLKGVDSTLKIQPAKLEDSAVYLCASSPGGLALAKNIQYFGAGTRLSVL.